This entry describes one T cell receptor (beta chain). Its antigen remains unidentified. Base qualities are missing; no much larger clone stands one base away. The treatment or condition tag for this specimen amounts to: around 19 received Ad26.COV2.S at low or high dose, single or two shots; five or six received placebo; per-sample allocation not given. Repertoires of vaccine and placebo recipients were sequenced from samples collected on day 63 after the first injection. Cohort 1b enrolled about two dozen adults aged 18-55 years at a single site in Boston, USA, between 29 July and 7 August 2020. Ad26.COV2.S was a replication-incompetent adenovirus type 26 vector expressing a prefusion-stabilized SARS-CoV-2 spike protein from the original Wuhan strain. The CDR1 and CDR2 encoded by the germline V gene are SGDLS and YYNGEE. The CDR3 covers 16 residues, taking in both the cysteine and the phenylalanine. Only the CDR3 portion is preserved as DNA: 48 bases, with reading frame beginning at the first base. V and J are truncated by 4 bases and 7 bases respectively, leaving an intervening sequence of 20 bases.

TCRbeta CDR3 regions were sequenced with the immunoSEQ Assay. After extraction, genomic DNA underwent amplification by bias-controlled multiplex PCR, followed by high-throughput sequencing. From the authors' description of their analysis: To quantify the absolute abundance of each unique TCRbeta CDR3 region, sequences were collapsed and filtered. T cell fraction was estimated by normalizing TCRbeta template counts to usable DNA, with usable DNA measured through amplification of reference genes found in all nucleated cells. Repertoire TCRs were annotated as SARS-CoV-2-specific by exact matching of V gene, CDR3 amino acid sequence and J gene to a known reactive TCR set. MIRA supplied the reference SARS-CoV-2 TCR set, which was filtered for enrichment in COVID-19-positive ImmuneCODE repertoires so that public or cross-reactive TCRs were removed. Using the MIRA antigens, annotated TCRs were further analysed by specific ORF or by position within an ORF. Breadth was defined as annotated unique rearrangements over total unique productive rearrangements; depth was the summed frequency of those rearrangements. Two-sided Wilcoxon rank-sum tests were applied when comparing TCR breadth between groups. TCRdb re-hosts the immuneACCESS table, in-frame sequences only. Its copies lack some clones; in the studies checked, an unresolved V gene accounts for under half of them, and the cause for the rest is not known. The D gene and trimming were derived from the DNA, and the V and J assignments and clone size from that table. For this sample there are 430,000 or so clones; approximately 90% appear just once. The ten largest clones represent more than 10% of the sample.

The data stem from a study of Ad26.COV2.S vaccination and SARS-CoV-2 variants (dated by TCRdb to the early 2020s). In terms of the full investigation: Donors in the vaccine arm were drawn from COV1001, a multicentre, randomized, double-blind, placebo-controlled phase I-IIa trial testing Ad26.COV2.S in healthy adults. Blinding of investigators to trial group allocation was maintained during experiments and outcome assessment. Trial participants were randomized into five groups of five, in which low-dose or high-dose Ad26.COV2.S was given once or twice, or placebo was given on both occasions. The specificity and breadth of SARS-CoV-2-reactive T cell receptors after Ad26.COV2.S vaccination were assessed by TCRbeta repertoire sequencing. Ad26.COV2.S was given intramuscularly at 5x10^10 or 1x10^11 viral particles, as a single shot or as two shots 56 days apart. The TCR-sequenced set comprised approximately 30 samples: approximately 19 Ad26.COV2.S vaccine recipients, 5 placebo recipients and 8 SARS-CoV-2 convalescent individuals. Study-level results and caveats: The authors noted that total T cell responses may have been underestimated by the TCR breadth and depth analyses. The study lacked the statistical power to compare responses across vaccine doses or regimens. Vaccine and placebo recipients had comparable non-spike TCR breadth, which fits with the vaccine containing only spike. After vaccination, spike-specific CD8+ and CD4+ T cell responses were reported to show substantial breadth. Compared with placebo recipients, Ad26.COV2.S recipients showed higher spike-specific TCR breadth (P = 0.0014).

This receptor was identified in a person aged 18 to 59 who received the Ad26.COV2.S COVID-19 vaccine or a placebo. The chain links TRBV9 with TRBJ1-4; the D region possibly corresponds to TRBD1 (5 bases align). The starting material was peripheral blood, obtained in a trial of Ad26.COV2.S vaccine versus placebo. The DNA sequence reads TGTGCCAGCAGCCCCACCATAGACAGTACGCGTGAAAAACTGTTTTTT. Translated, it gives CASSPTIDSTREKLFF.